This record covers a single T cell receptor beta chain. The data were obtained in a study of preoperative IRX-2 immunotherapy in early breast cancer. Treatment of the sample: preoperative locoregional IRX-2 cytokine immunotherapy. Preoperative locoregional IRX-2 cytokine immunotherapy was tested in the phase Ib source study. TCRdb keeps only in-frame clones here, not all; method: immunoSEQ multiplex PCR. The sample records 3,000 to 4,000 clones, less than 75% being singletons. The CDR3 loop spans 14 amino acids. CDR1 is MNHGY, CDR2 SAAAGT, per germline. Trimming pared 4 bases from V and 5 bases from J, leaving 11 bases between.

V and J are TRBV6-8 and TRBJ2-2; D perhaps matches TRBD1 (6 bases). The receptor was derived from a human donor with breast cancer. The sample here was tumor tissue, taken after IRX-2 immunotherapy. Here the CDR3 reads CASSWVGGTGELFF. CDR3 bases: TGTGCCAGCAGTTGGGTAGGGGGTACCGGGGAGCTGTTTTTT.